This entry concerns a single TCR beta chain. Its specificity is unknown. Germline V gene lookup returns CDR1 LNHDA and CDR2 SQIVND (reference sequence). This CDR3 spans 14 amino acids. V lost 5 bases to trimming and J lost 4 bases; unmatched junction nucleotides: 5. The data were produced by immunoSEQ multiplex PCR, yet TCRdb's version contains in-frame clones alone and is incomplete. This sample carries roughly 120,000 clones, about 93% of them seen once, and the ten largest clones take around 0.12%. This record belongs to a study of graft-versus-host responses after intestinal transplantation. Study information: Anti-thymocyte globulin served as induction for all recipients, who then took tacrolimus and steroids for about 3 years.

Broader study findings: GvH clones appeared in recipient marrow, some first in ileum or blood. Elevated graft-versus-host to host-versus-graft clonal ratios in allografts were recorded for patients with graft-donor T cell macrochimerism.

This specimen was unstimulated CD4+ T cells sorted from spleen or lymph node cells, taken before intestinal transplant. The V gene is TRBV19, the J gene TRBJ1-5, with 7 nucleotides matching TRBD1. This receptor was identified in a human donor who received an intestinal transplant. The CDR3 coding sequence is TGTGCCAGTAGTGACAGGGCGCGGAATCAGCCCCAGCATTTT. It specifies CASSDRARNQPQHF.